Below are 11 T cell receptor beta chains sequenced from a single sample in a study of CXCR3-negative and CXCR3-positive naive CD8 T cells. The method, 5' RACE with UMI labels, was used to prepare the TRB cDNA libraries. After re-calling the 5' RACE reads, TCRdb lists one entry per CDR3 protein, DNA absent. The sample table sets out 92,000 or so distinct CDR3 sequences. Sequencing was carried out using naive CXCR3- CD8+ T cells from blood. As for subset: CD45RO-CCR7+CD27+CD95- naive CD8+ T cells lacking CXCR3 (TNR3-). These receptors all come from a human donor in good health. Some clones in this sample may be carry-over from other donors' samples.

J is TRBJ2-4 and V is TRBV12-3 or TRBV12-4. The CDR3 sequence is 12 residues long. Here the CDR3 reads CASSFTNNIQYF.

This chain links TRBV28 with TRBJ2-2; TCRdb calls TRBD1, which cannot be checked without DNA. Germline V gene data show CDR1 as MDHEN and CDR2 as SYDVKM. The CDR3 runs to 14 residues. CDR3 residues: CASFGQGSTGELFF.

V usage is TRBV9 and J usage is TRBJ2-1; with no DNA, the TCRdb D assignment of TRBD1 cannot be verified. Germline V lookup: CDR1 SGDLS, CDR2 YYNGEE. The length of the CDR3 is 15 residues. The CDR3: CASSNGGSSYNEQFF.

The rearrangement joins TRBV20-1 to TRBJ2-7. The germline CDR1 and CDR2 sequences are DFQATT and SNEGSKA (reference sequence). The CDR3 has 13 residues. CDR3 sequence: CSARDQDTYEQYF.

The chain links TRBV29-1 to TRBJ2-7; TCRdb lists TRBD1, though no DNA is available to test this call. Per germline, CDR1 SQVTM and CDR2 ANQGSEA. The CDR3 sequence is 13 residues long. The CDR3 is CSARTGASYEQYF.

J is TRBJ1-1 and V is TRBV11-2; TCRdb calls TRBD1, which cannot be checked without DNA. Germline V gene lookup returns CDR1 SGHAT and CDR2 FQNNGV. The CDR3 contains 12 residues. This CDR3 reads CASSSSGGEAFF.

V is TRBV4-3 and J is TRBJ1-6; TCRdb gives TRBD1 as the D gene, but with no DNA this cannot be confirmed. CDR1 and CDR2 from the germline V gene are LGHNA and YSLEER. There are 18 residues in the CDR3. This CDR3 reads CASSQETGTGRPGSPLHF.

The CDR3 region is CASTTGPGGASVLTF. This chain connects TRBV7-2 to TRBJ2-6; TCRdb proposes TRBD1, but this gene call is untestable without DNA. The CDR3 is made up of 15 amino acids. Germline V gene sequence: CDR1 SGHTA, CDR2 FQGNSA.

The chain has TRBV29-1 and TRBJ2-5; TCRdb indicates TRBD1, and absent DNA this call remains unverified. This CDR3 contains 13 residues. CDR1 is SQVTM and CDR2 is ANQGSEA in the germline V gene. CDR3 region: CSVPLRAQETQYF.

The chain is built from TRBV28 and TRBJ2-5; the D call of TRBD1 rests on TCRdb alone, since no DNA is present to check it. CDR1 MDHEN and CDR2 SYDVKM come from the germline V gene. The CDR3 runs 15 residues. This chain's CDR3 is CASSLWTGGEGTQYF.

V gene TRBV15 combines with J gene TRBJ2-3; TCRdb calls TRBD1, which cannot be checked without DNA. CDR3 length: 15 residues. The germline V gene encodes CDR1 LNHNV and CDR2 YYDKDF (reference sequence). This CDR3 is CATSRETGGTDTQYF.